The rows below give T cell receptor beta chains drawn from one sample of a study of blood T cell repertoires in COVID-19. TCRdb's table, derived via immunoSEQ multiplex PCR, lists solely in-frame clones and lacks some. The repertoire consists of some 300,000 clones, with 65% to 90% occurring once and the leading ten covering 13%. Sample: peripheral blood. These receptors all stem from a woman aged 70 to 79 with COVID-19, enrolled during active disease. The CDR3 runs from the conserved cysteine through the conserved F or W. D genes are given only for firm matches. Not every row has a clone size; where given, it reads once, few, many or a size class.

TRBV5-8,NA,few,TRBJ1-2,CASSLNYMVVTF,TGTGCCAGCAGCCTTAACTACATGGTAGTCACCTTC
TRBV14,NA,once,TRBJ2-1,CASSQDPVGGLRGDNEQFF,TGTGCCAGCAGCCAAGACCCCGTGGGGGGGCTAAGGGGAGACAATGAGCAGTTCTTC
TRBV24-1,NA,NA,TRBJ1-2,CATSDPGGRGYTF,TGTGCCACCAGTGATCCGGGGGGAAGGGGCTACACCTTC
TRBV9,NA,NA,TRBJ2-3,CASSVGQGSTDTQYF,TGTGCCAGCAGCGTAGGGCAGGGGAGCACAGATACGCAGTATTTT
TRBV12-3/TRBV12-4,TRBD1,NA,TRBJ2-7,CASSGQGTHEQYF,TGTGCCAGCTCGGGACAGGGGACCCACGAGCAGTACTTC
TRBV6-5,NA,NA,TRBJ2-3,CASSYSSTQYF,TGTGCCAGCAGTTACTCGAGTACGCAGTATTTT
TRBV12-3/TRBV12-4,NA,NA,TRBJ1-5,CASTPTRNQPQHF,TGTGCCAGCACCCCGACCAGGAATCAGCCCCAGCATTTT
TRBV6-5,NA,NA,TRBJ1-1,CASSYSGGWGTEAFF,TGTGCCAGCAGTTACTCAGGGGGATGGGGCACTGAAGCTTTCTTT
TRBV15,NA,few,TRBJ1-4,CATSREQGSTNEKLFF,TGTGCCACCAGCAGGGAACAGGGATCAACTAATGAAAAACTGTTTTTT
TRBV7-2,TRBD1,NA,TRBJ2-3,CASSLRGTGTDTQYF,TGTGCCAGCAGCTTAAGGGGGACAGGGACAGATACGCAGTATTTT
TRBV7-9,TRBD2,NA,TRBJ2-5,CASSPSLAGDVETQYF,TGTGCCAGCAGCCCCTCCCTAGCGGGGGATGTAGAGACCCAGTACTTC
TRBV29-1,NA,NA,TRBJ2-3,CSVPDSFTDTQYF,TGCAGCGTTCCGGACTCTTTCACAGATACGCAGTATTTT
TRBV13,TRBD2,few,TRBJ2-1,CASSPSRRGGRNEQFF,TGTGCCAGCAGCCCGTCTCGGCGGGGGGGCCGGAATGAGCAGTTCTTC
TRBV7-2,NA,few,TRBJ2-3,CASSHSGLSTDTQYF,TGTGCCAGCAGCCATAGCGGCCTTAGCACAGATACGCAGTATTTT
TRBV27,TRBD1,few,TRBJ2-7,CASRRQGAHEQYF,TGTGCCAGCCGTCGACAGGGGGCCCACGAGCAGTACTTC
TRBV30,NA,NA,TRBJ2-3,CAWSAGTSTDTQYF,TGTGCCTGGAGTGCCGGGACTAGCACAGATACGCAGTATTTT
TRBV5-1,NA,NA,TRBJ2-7,CASSLAPNYEQYF,TGCGCCAGCAGCTTGGCGCCTAACTACGAGCAGTACTTC
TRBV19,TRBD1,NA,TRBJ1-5,CATHRGDRSNQPQHF,TGTGCCACCCATAGGGGGGACAGGAGCAATCAGCCCCAGCATTTT
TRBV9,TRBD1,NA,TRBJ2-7,CASSASQGVAYEQYF,TGTGCCAGCAGCGCGTCGCAGGGGGTAGCCTACGAGCAGTACTTC
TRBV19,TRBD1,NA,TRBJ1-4,CASSIVGTGEKLFF,TGTGCCAGTAGTATCGTCGGGACAGGTGAAAAACTGTTTTTT
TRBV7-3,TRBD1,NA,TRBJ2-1,CASSARDRAPYNEQFF,TGTGCCAGCAGCGCCCGGGACAGGGCCCCCTACAATGAGCAGTTCTTC
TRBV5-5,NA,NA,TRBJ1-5,CASSFTSSNQPQHF,TGTGCCAGCAGCTTTACAAGTAGCAATCAGCCCCAGCATTTT
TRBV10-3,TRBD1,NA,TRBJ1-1,CAISDVPGGTENTEAFF,TGTGCCATCAGTGATGTCCCAGGGGGGACAGAGAACACTGAAGCTTTCTTT
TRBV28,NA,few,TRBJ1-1,CASSPPTMNTEAFF,TGTGCCAGCAGTCCCCCGACAATGAACACTGAAGCTTTCTTT
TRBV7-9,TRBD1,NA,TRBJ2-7,CASSTRDSSYEQYF,TGTGCCAGCAGCACTAGGGACAGCTCCTACGAGCAGTACTTC
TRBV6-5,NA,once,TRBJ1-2,CASTQQVDYGYTF,TGTGCCAGCACCCAACAGGTGGACTATGGCTACACCTTC
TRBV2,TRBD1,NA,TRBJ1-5,CASSAGQGRQPQHF,TGTGCCAGCAGTGCAGGACAGGGGAGGCAGCCCCAGCATTTT
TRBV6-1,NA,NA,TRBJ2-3,CASSERIVGSYTDTQYF,TGTGCCAGCAGTGAGCGAATCGTCGGGTCCTACACAGATACGCAGTATTTT